These 23 T cell receptor beta chains came from one sample sequenced in a study of blood T cell repertoires in COVID-19 (dated by TCRdb to the early 2020s). Libraries came from the immunoSEQ multiplex PCR assay. TCRdb took over this immuneACCESS table, retaining in-frame rearrangements with V and J assigned. Such tables are incomplete; in checked studies, under half of the missing clones stem from an unresolved V gene, and the remainder is unexplained. Recorded for this sample are around 38,000 clones; nearly 90% of them occurred a single time. The ten most abundant clones make up 6.2% of the sample. Sequenced material: peripheral blood. All receptors derive from a human donor in a cohort sampled during active COVID-19.

This chain connects TRBV11-3 to TRBJ2-1, with D perhaps matching TRBD1 (5 bases). This CDR3 is 13 amino acids long. From germline, CDR1 is SGHNT and CDR2 YENEEA. V was cut by 5 bases and J by 6 bases, with 11 bases left in between. The CDR3 DNA reads TGTGCCAGCAGCCAAGGGGCGCGCAATGAGCAGTTCTTC. Its translation: CASSQGARNEQFF.

This clone was recorded a few times. The CDR3 DNA follows: TGCGCCAGCAGCTTGGGGGAGGGGGGCGGCATTCAGTACTTC. Translating it yields CASSLGEGGGIQYF. The chain uses TRBV5-1 and TRBJ2-4; tentative D call: TRBD2 (7 bases). This CDR3 is 14 amino acids long. Trimming removed 0 bases at V and 9 bases at J, with 13 bases between. Germline CDR1 reads SGHRS; CDR2 reads YFSETQ.

This chain links TRBV7-9 with TRBJ1-5; 9 bases fit TRBD1. With V trimmed by 9 bases and J by 5 bases, 5 bases remained unmatched. Germline CDR1 is SEHNR and CDR2 is FQNEAQ (reference sequence). This CDR3 spans 13 amino acids. The CDR3 spells CASTTGGHQPQHF. CDR3 sequence (DNA): TGTGCCAGTACGACAGGGGGGCATCAGCCCCAGCATTTT.

A word on this clone: This specimen includes other DNA sequences encoding the same CDR3. This chain links TRBV11-3 with TRBJ2-2; D gene ambiguous. Trimming shortened V by 5 bases and J by 6 bases, and 10 bases separated the two germline ends. Germline CDR1 is SGHNT and CDR2 is YENEEA. This CDR3 is built from 13 residues. The CDR3 bases are TGTGCCAGCAGCCCGTTCAGGTCCGGGGAGCTGTTTTTT. It encodes CASSPFRSGELFF.

The CDR3 DNA follows: TGTGCCAGCAGTTCCGAGGAGAACACTGAAGCTTTCTTT. Translated: CASSSEENTEAFF. The chain links TRBV5-4 to TRBJ1-1; D is uncertain. CDR3 length: 13 amino acids. CDR1 and CDR2 (germline): SGHNT, YYREEE (reference sequence). V lost 5 bases and J 1 base, leaving 9 bases between the germline ends.

V gene TRBV5-1 combines with J gene TRBJ2-7; D is undetermined. Germline loops: CDR1 SGHRS, CDR2 YFSETQ. V lost 5 bases, J lost 0 bases, and 9 bases lay in between. This CDR3 is 13 amino acids long. DNA for the CDR3: TGCGCCAGCAGGTCGGGTGACTCCTACGAGCAGTACTTC. Amino acids: CASRSGDSYEQYF.

The J gene is TRBJ2-7, the V gene TRBV6-5; D unresolved. This CDR3 has 16 residues. Trimming took 0 bases from V and 2 from J, leaving 14 bases between them. Germline CDR1 MNHEY, CDR2 SVGAGI. CDR3 bases: TGTGCCAGCAGTTACTCCGATACTACGAAGGCCTACGAGCAGTACTTC. Translation: CASSYSDTTKAYEQYF.

The chain recombines TRBV2 with TRBJ2-1; D ambiguous. V was pared by 8 bases and J by 4 bases, with 6 bases between. The CDR3 runs 11 residues. Germline CDR1 reads SNHLY; CDR2 reads FYNNEI. CDR3 DNA: TGTGCCAGCGGCCCTTACAATGAGCAGTTCTTC. Amino acid sequence: CASGPYNEQFF.

The J gene is TRBJ1-2, the V gene TRBV6-1; the match to TRBD1 covers 9 bases. Germline CDR1 reads MNHNS; CDR2 reads SASEGT. The CDR3 runs to 15 residues. The trim removed 3 bases at V and 4 bases at J, leaving 6 bases unmatched. The CDR3 region is CASSDRTTGGYGYTF. The CDR3, as DNA: TGTGCCAGCAGTGACCGGACGACAGGGGGCTATGGCTACACCTTC.

In this sample, this clone turned up once. The V gene is TRBV9, the J gene TRBJ1-2; 7 positions match TRBD1. Germline V gene data show CDR1 as SGDLS and CDR2 as YYNGEE. CDR3 size: 16 residues. Trimming at V came to 3 bases and at J to 5 bases, leaving 13 bases not matched to a gene. CDR3 sequence: CASSANNRGLGYGYTF. CDR3 nucleotide sequence: TGTGCCAGCAGCGCCAATAACAGGGGATTAGGGTATGGCTACACCTTC.

The chain recombines TRBV20-1 with TRBJ2-1; TRBD2 aligns across 7 bases. The CDR3 length is 14 residues. The junction had 6 bases not matched to a gene; V was cut back by 3 bases and J by 4 bases. Germline assignment: CDR1 DFQATT and CDR2 SNEGSKA (reference sequence). For the CDR3, the DNA is TGCAGTGCTAGTCTGACGGGGGGATACAATGAGCAGTTCTTC. As protein: CSASLTGGYNEQFF.

The chain employs TRBV29-1 and TRBJ2-5, with a tentative D call TRBD1 (5 bases). From germline, CDR1 is SQVTM and CDR2 ANQGSEA. This CDR3 contains 16 residues. Between the trimmed V and J ends, which lost 0 bases and 7 bases, there was a span of 21 bases. This chain's CDR3 is CSVEDLPGLPRGTQYF. The CDR3 DNA follows: TGCAGCGTTGAAGATCTGCCAGGCCTCCCAAGGGGGACCCAGTACTTC.

The chain links TRBV5-1 to TRBJ2-1, with D possibly TRBD2 on 6 matching bases. Trimming took 1 base from V and 4 from J, leaving 15 bases between them. The CDR3 covers 16 residues. From germline, CDR1 is SGHRS and CDR2 YFSETQ. This CDR3 is CASSLTVSGVYNEQFF. Written as DNA, the CDR3 is TGCGCCAGCAGCTTGACAGTTTCGGGGGTATACAATGAGCAGTTCTTC.

V usage is TRBV7-8 and J usage is TRBJ2-3; 10 nucleotides line up with TRBD2. Germline loops: CDR1 SGHVS, CDR2 FQNEAQ. The length of the CDR3 is 16 residues. V shed 2 bases and J 8 bases; nucleotides not matched to a gene: 10. Here the CDR3 DNA reads TGTGCCAGCAGCTTAAGTGGAGCGGGAGGGCCGGGTACGCAGTATTTT. Protein: CASSLSGAGGPGTQYF.

The chain couples TRBV7-2 to TRBJ2-5; 8 bases agree with TRBD1. This CDR3 comprises 15 residues. Germline values: CDR1 SGHTA, CDR2 FQGNSA. V lost 4 bases, J lost 1 base, and 5 bases stayed unmatched. DNA of the CDR3: TGTGCCAGCAGCTCAAGACAGGGGAGCCAAGAGACCCAGTACTTC. It yields the protein CASSSRQGSQETQYF.

This rearrangement joins TRBV4-3 to TRBJ2-2; 7 bases align to TRBD1. V dropped 6 bases and J dropped 3; count of bases not matched to a gene: 7. Looked up from germline, CDR1 is LGHNA and CDR2 is YSLEER. CDR3 length: 15 residues. CDR3 nucleotide sequence: TGCGCCAGCAGTGAGGACAGGTTCTACACCGGGGAGCTGTTTTTT. Encoded protein: CASSEDRFYTGELFF.

The gene calls are TRBV18 and TRBJ2-1; 8 nucleotides align to TRBD1. This CDR3 is built from 14 residues. The V and J ends lost 2 bases and 10 bases, in that order; junction bases with no gene match: 7. Germline lookup yields CDR1 KGHSH and CDR2 LQKENI. CDR3 in amino acids: CASSPAQGAREQFF. The CDR3 coding sequence is TGTGCCAGCTCACCAGCCCAGGGGGCGCGCGAGCAGTTCTTC.

This chain joins TRBV6-5 and TRBJ1-2; 8 bases match TRBD1. Trimming took 6 bases from V and 12 from J; bases not matched to a gene: 9. Germline values: CDR1 MNHEY, CDR2 SVGAGI. CDR3 length equals 12 residues. CDR3 DNA: TGTGCCAGCAGCTTGGACAGGGCAAGCCACACCTTC. This codes for CASSLDRASHTF.

This chain connects TRBV27 to TRBJ2-2; the D is unclear. V lost 0 bases to trimming and J lost 5 bases, with 7 bases between them. The CDR3 runs 14 residues. Germline loops: CDR1 MNHEY, CDR2 SMNVEV (reference sequence). The CDR3 DNA follows: TGTGCCAGCAGTTTATCGTCCCGGACCGGGGAGCTGTTTTTT. It is translated as CASSLSSRTGELFF.

The J gene is TRBJ2-1, the V gene TRBV6-6; D may be TRBD1 (6 bases). Trimming removed 0 bases from V and 1 base from J, with 7 bases in between. CDR1 and CDR2 from the germline V gene are MNHNY and SVGAGI (reference sequence). This CDR3 has 15 residues. The CDR3 here is CASSYSRGSYNEQFF. CDR3 in DNA: TGTGCCAGCAGTTACTCGAGGGGGTCCTACAATGAGCAGTTCTTC.

J is TRBJ2-1 and V is TRBV18; TRBD2 matches 9 bases. V shed 3 bases and J 7 bases; nucleotides not matched to a gene: 4. CDR3 length equals 14 residues. Germline V gives CDR1 KGHSH, CDR2 LQKENI. CDR3 sequence reads: CASSPGLAFNEQFF. The CDR3 nucleotides read TGTGCCAGCTCACCCGGACTAGCGTTTAATGAGCAGTTCTTC.

The chain is built from TRBV7-2 and TRBJ2-1; maybe TRBD1 (6 bases). Trimming shortened V by 3 bases and J by 4 bases, and 10 bases separated the two germline ends. CDR1 SGHTA and CDR2 FQGNSA come from the germline V gene. The CDR3 extends over 14 amino acids. CDR3 amino acids: CASSFGTFYNEQFF. The DNA for the CDR3 is TGTGCCAGCAGCTTTGGGACATTTTACAATGAGCAGTTCTTC.

The chain links TRBV4-3 to TRBJ2-3, with 10 bases identical to TRBD2. The V gene end was trimmed by 1 base and the J gene end by 6 bases; junction bases not matched to a gene: 4. The germline V gene has CDR1 LGHNA and CDR2 YSLEER. This CDR3 spans 15 amino acids. Here the CDR3 reads CASSQGGTSEDTQYF. The CDR3 DNA reads as TGCGCCAGCAGCCAAGGCGGGACTAGCGAGGATACGCAGTATTTT.